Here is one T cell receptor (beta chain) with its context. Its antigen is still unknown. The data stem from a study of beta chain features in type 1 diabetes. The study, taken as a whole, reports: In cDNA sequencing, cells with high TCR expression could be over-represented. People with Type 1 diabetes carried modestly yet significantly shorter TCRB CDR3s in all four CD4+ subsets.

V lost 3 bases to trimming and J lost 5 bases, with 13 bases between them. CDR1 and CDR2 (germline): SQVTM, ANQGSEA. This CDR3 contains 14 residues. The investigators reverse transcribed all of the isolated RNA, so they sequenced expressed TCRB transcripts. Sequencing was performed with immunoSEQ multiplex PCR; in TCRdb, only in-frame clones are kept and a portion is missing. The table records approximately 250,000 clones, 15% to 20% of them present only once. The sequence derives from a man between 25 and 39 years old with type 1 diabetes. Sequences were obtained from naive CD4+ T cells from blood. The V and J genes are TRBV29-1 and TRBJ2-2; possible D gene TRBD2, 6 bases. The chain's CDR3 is CSVEAQAGTGELFF. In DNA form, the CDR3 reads TGCAGCGTTGAGGCACAGGCGGGGACCGGGGAGCTGTTTTTT.